The subject of this entry is one TCR beta chain. This clonotype qualifies as medium-sized (0.01 to 0.1%). The antigen it binds to is not known. Per-base qualities were not stored, and no clone one base away is much larger. TCR libraries were constructed from 300 to 400 ng RNA using the Immunoverse kit, and molecular barcoded adaptors covering alpha/delta and beta/gamma chains were employed. TCR library preparation used the same RNA that was used for transcriptome sequencing. Sequencing of the TCR libraries was done on an Illumina HiSeq 4000 with 2 x 150 cycles. Concerning the study's data processing: With MiXCR, TCR reads were aligned to human V, D, J and C references and assembled into CDR3 clonotypes, with quality filtering and error correction included. The tcR package in R was used for analysis of clonotype counts and gene usage diversity. For inspection of raw mapping reads, RNA-seq reads were mapped by STAR aligner version 2.5.3a onto GRCh37 of the human genome. To test how sequencing depth affects detected clonotypes, IR-seq fastq files were randomly downsampled with Seqtk 1.3. TCRdb handled the public reads itself, with Q25 trimming in fastp and clone calling in MiXCR, and kept productive beta chains. Each entry merges the rows of one CDR3 protein and shows their most common DNA and genes. These V and J calls are TCRdb output, not the study's own analysis. A total of over 90,000 distinct CDR3 sequences appear in this sample, 20% to 25% of them only once. In total, the top ten clones hold more than 9.5% of the sample.

These data belong to a study of read filtering for tumor transcriptome and immune sequencing (dated by TCRdb to about 2020). With respect to the entire study: Of the patients in the cohort, about 16 were male and approximately 15 were female, and their mean age was 65.9 years, with a range of 47 to 80. One main goal was a read-filtering strategy for immune repertoire data, in particular deciding whether clonotypes backed by only one read should be removed. Under revised international staging, about 8 patients fell into R-ISS I, some 15 into R-ISS II and more than five into R-ISS III. Per sample, about 4.05 to 10.27 million TCR-region mapped reads were obtained with IR-seq, compared with only 85 to 1273 with RNA-seq. TCR repertoires obtained by targeted immune repertoire sequencing and by bulk whole-transcriptome sequencing performed on the same bone marrow samples were compared. Whole-transcriptome libraries were prepared with the TruSeq RNA Access Library Prep Kit after DNase treatment. Beyond this particular receptor, the publication reports: The sorted CD138-negative fraction was not purified T cells but a mixed bone marrow immune population. Clonotypes were captured by IR-seq at much higher depth and more reliably than by RNA-seq, and smaller IR-seq throughput was sufficient for identification of most shared clonotypes. When single-read clonotypes were removed, the proportions of shared clonotypes in IR-seq and RNA-seq correlated more strongly. Single-read clonotypes made up about 87% of clonotypes but roughly 3.2% of total reads in IR-seq, and approximately 73% of clonotypes and approximately 42% of reads in RNA-seq.

Including cysteine and phenylalanine, the CDR3 has 16 amino acids. Only the CDR3 part of the read is kept: 48 bases, read in frame from the first base. Each patient had bone marrow sampled at the time of active disease. Ficoll-Hypaque density gradient centrifugation was used to isolate bone marrow mononuclear cells. Myeloma plasma cells were removed and CD138-negative cells were collected by negative selection after labeling with CD138 magnetic microbeads on a MACS separator. Flow cytometry with CD138 antibodies on an Attune NxT was used to check how pure the isolated cells were. Total RNA was extracted using TRIzol reagent and was quantified on a NanoDrop spectrophotometer. For each patient, paired RNA-seq and IR-seq were run on the CD138-negative bone marrow sample from that patient.

The source of this sequence is a donor at least 40 years old with multiple myeloma. The V gene is TRBV21-1 and the J gene is TRBJ2-1; TRBD1 reflects the table's D call only, with no check against the DNA. TRBV21-1 is assigned pseudogene status. The sequencing input was a population of CD138-negative cells sorted from bone marrow. The intended sense of this specimen's cell subset or site label: bone marrow mononuclear cells depleted of CD138+ plasma/myeloma cells by negative magnetic selection. The CDR3 protein: CASSALPRGSYNEQFF. The DNA is TGTGCCAGCAGCGCACTTCCGCGGGGGTCCTACAATGAGCAGTTCTTC.